This T cell receptor beta chain stems from a study of blood T cell repertoires in COVID-19. Study details: From the United States, Italy and Spain came samples of acute and convalescent COVID-19.

CDR1 and CDR2 from the germline V gene are LNHDA and SQIVND (reference sequence). The V segment lost 11 bases and the J segment 4 bases; nucleotides outside the gene matches: 4. CDR3 size: 12 residues. The table came from immunoSEQ multiplex PCR; TCRdb's copy has only in-frame clones and leaves some out. This table holds roughly 70,000 clones, about 85% found once. The chain carries TRBV19 and TRBJ1-5, with TRBD1 identical over 8 bases. The sample consisted of peripheral blood. This TCR was sampled from a man in his sixties or seventies with active COVID-19. CDR3 coding DNA: TGTGCCGGCAGGACAGGGAATCAGCCCCAGCATTTT. Translation gives CAGRTGNQPQHF.